The 14 T cell receptor beta chains below were found in one sample sequenced in a study of human T cells and chemical hapten exposure. MiXCR, run by TCRdb on the RACE reads, gives a single entry per CDR3 protein. The table shows about 31,000 distinct CDR3 sequences, with around 7% occurring only once. Documented time point: healthy volunteer bleed at 2 weeks. Total RNA was isolated from unfractionated whole blood. The sample consisted of whole blood. These receptors were taken from a human donor in good health. Some clones in this sample may be carry-over from other donors' samples.

The chain recombines TRBV18 with TRBJ2-5; D is undetermined. Trimming left V 5 bases short and J 5 bases short, with 15 bases between. CDR3 length: 14 amino acids. Germline assignment: CDR1 KGHSH and CDR2 LQKENI. CDR3 nucleotides: TGTGCCAGCTCATCGGCTAGGTCGGGTGAGACCCAGTACTTC. Its protein product is CASSSARSGETQYF.

Turning to this clonotype: A much larger clonotype is one base distant, so this may be a read error. The V and J genes are TRBV20-1 and TRBJ1-1; 9 bases agree with TRBD1. CDR3 length: 14 residues. V lost 3 bases and J lost 5; bases outside the gene matches: 7. Germline CDR1 DFQATT, CDR2 SNEGSKA (reference sequence). CDR3 amino acids: CSASRGQGCTEAFF. In DNA, the CDR3 is TGCAGTGCTAGTCGTGGACAGGGGTGTACTGAAGCTTTCTTT.

The rearrangement links TRBV29-1 to TRBJ1-5; D gene unclear. V lost 4 bases and J lost 5, with 12 bases in between. The CDR3 spans 13 residues. Germline V CDR1 and CDR2: SQVTM, ANQGSEA. The CDR3 DNA sequence: TGCAGCGTTGCCCAGTCTAATGATCAGCCCCAGCATTTT. Encoded protein: CSVAQSNDQPQHF.

Notes on this clonotype: The junction does not match germline at one end; this may be a read error. This chain links TRBV5-1 with TRBJ2-1, with 9 bases aligning to TRBD2. CDR3 length equals 16 residues. Germline loops: CDR1 SGHRS, CDR2 YFSETQ. The CDR3 nucleotides are TGCGCCAGCAGCTTGGGTCTAGCGGGACCCTACAGTGAGCAGTTCTTC. Amino acids: CASSLGLAGPYSEQFF.

The DNA of the CDR3 is TGTGCCAGCAGGGCGGGACTAGCGAACAATGAGCAGTTCTTC. Translated: CASRAGLANNEQFF. The chain joins TRBV2 to TRBJ2-1, with TRBD2 identical over 10 bases. This CDR3 region has 14 residues. Looked up from germline, CDR1 is SNHLY and CDR2 is FYNNEI. Losses at the gene ends were 6 bases for V and 5 bases for J; bases not matched to a gene: 4.

By frequency in the sample, this clonotype is medium-sized (0.01 to 0.1%). The V gene is TRBV2, the J gene TRBJ2-3; D is undetermined. Germline lookup yields CDR1 SNHLY and CDR2 FYNNEI. This CDR3 region has 14 residues. Deletions cut 7 bases from V and 4 bases from J, with 15 bases between. This CDR3 reads CASKRSAESDTQYF. CDR3 nucleotides: TGTGCCAGCAAGCGATCCGCCGAATCAGATACGCAGTATTTT. Looking up the rest from reference TRBV2 and TRBJ2-3 gives the full variable domain: EPEVTQTPSHQVTQMGQEVILRCVPISNHLYFYWYRQILGQKVEFLVSFYNNEISEKSEIFDDQFSVERPDGSNFTLKIRSTKLEDSAMYFCASKRSAESDTQYFGPGTRLTVL.

The table lists this clonotype with a few counts. The V gene is TRBV23-1, the J gene TRBJ1-5, with D unclear. TRBV23-1 is an open reading frame whose function is uncertain. CDR3 size: 17 residues. Between the trimmed V and J ends, which lost 4 bases and 0 bases, there was a span of 16 bases. The CDR3 DNA reads TGCGCCAGCAGTCCCCGGGAGATATACGATAGCAATCAGCCCCAGCATTTT. Amino acid sequence: CASSPREIYDSNQPQHF.

DNA for the CDR3: TGCGCCAGCAGCTTGGGGGAGGGGACTGAGCAGTTCTTC. It translates to CASSLGEGTEQFF. This chain links TRBV5-1 with TRBJ2-1, with 7 positions matching TRBD2. The CDR3 loop spans 13 amino acids. Trimming removed 0 bases from V and 9 bases from J; junction bases left unmatched: 3. CDR1 and CDR2 from the germline V gene are SGHRS and YFSETQ.

The chain is built from TRBV29-1 and TRBJ2-1; 7 nucleotides agree with TRBD2. V shed 7 bases, J shed 5 bases, and the junction held 17 bases outside the gene matches. The CDR3 length is 16 residues. Germline CDR1 is SQVTM and CDR2 is ANQGSEA. CDR3 sequence: CSAVGPRPSGNNEQFF. The CDR3 DNA follows: TGCAGCGCTGTGGGCCCCCGACCTAGCGGCAACAATGAGCAGTTCTTC.

The chain uses TRBV25-1 and TRBJ1-1; tentatively, D is TRBD1 (5 bases). The V gene lost 1 base and the J gene lost 4 bases, with 10 bases spanning the gap. Germline V gene sequence: CDR1 MGHDK, CDR2 SYGVNS. This CDR3 is 14 amino acids long. CDR3 coding DNA: TGTGCCAGCAGTGAATCGGGCAGGGCCACTGAAGCTTTCTTT. Amino acid sequence: CASSESGRATEAFF.

This clonotype was seen more than once but under ten times. V gene TRBV7-9 combines with J gene TRBJ2-3; D unclear. The germline CDR1 and CDR2 sequences are SEHNR and FQNEAQ (reference sequence). Trimming removed 5 bases at V and 1 base at J, with 16 bases between. The CDR3 loop spans 16 amino acids. This chain's CDR3 is CASSPPRSQGTDTQYF. In DNA form, the CDR3 reads TGTGCCAGCAGCCCCCCCAGGAGTCAGGGCACAGATACGCAGTATTTT.

This clonotype was found many times. The genes are TRBV14 and TRBJ1-4; D gene unclear. Germline-derived CDR1 and CDR2 are SGHDN and FVKESK. V was shortened by 4 bases and J by 7 bases, with 10 bases between the two germline ends. The CDR3 has 13 amino acids. The CDR3 region has the DNA TGTGCCAGCAGCCGGAATTTCGGTGAAAAACTGTTTTTT. Protein product: CASSRNFGEKLFF.

The CDR3 loop is CATASSWDTFEQFF. The DNA for the CDR3 is TGTGCCACCGCCTCGAGCTGGGACACGTTTGAGCAGTTCTTC. V gene TRBV10-3 combines with J gene TRBJ2-1; D might be TRBD1 (6 bases). This CDR3 comprises 14 residues. Trimming left V 10 bases short and J 9 bases short, with 22 bases between. Germline CDR1 and CDR2: ENHRY and SYGVKD.

This clonotype appeared a few times. As DNA, the CDR3 is TGTGCCAGCAGCTTAGGGAGGTTCGGGGGCCAAGAGACCCAGTACTTC. Its protein is CASSLGRFGGQETQYF. The chain has TRBV7-2 and TRBJ2-5, with a possible D match to TRBD2 (6 bases). The CDR3 is made up of 16 amino acids. In germline, CDR1 is SGHTA, CDR2 FQGNSA. Trimming took 1 base from V and 1 from J, leaving 13 bases between them.